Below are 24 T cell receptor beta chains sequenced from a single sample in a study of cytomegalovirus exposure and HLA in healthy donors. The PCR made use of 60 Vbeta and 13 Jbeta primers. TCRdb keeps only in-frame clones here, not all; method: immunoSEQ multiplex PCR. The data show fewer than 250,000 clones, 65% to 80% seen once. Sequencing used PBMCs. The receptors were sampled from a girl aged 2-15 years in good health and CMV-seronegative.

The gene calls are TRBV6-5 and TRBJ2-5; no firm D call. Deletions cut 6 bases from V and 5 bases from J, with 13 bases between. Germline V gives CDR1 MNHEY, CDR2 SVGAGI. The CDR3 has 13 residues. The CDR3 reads CASSSYSAETQYF. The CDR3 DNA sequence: TGTGCCAGCAGCTCATACTCCGCCGAGACCCAGTACTTC.

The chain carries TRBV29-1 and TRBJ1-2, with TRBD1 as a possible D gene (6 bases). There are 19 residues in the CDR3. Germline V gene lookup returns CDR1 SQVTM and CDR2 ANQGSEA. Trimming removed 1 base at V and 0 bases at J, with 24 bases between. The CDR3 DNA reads TGCAGCGTTGAAGTATCGGGCAGGGGAAACGGGTGGGCTAACTATGGCTACACCTTC. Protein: CSVEVSGRGNGWANYGYTF.

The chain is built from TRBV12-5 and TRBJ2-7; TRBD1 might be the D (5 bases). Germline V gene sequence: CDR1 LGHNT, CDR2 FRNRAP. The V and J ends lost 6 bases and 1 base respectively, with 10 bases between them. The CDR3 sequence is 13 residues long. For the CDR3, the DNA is TGTGCTAGTGGGATAGGACATTCCTACGAGCAGTACTTC. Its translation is CASGIGHSYEQYF.

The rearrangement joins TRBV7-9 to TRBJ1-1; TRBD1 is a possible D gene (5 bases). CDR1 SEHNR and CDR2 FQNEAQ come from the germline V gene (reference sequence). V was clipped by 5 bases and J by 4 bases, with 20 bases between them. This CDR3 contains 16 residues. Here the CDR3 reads CASSPIHRGRGTEAFF. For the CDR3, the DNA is TGTGCCAGCAGCCCAATCCATCGGGGGAGAGGCACTGAAGCTTTCTTT.

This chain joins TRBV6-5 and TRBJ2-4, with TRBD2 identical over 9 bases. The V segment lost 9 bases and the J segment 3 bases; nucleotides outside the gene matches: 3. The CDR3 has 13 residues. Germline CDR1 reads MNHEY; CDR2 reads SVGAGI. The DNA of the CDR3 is TGTGCCAGTGCGGGGGGGAACAAAAACATTCAGTACTTC. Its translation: CASAGGNKNIQYF.

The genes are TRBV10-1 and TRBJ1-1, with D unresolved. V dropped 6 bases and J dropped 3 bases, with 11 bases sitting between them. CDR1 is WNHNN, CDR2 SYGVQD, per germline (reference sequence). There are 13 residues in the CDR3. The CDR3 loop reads CASSMELYTEAFF. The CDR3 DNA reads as TGCGCCAGCAGCATGGAGTTATACACTGAAGCTTTCTTT.

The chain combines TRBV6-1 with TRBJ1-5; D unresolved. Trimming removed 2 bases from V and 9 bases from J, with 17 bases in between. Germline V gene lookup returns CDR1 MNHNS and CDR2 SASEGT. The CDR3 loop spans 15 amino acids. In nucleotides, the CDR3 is TGTGCCAGCAGTGAAAGCCAGGCCTACAGTGGGCCCCAGCATTTT. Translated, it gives CASSESQAYSGPQHF.

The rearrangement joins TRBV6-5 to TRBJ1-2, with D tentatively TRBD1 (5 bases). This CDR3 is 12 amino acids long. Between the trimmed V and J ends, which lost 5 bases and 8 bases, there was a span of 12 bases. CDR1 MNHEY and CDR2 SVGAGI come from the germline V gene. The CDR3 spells CASSRPRGGYTF. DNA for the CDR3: TGTGCCAGCAGTAGGCCCCGGGGGGGCTACACCTTC.

The CDR3 here is CASDRDLGGETQYF. DNA of the CDR3: TGTGCCAGCGACCGGGACCTGGGGGGGGAGACCCAGTACTTC. The rearrangement joins TRBV6-1 to TRBJ2-5; 7 nucleotides line up with TRBD2. The CDR3 consists of 14 residues. The V gene end was trimmed by 8 bases and the J gene end by 5 bases; junction bases not matched to a gene: 11. Germline CDR1 and CDR2: MNHNS and SASEGT.

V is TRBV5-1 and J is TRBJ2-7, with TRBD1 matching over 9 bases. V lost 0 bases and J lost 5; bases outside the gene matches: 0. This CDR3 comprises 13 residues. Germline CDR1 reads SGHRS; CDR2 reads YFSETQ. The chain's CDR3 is CASSLGTGDEQYF. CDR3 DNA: TGCGCCAGCAGCTTGGGGACAGGGGACGAGCAGTACTTC. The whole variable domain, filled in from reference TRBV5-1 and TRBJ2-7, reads KAGVTQTPRYLIKTRGQQVTLSCSPISGHRSVSWYQQTPGQGLQFLFEYFSETQRNKGNFPGRFSGRQFSNSRSEMNVSTLELGDSALYLCASSLGTGDEQYFGPGTRLTVT.

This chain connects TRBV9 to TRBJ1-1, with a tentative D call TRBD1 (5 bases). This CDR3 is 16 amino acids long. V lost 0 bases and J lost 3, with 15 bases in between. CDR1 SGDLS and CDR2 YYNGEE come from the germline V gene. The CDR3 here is CASSVGAGSLYTEAFF. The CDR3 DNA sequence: TGTGCCAGCAGCGTAGGGGCAGGGTCGTTGTACACTGAAGCTTTCTTT.

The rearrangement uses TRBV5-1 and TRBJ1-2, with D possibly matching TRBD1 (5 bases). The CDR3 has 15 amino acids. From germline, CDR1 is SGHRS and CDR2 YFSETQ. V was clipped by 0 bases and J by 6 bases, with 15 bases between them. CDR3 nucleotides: TGCGCCAGCAGCTTGGAGGGGAGGGGTTTTAATGGCTACACCTTC. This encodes CASSLEGRGFNGYTF.

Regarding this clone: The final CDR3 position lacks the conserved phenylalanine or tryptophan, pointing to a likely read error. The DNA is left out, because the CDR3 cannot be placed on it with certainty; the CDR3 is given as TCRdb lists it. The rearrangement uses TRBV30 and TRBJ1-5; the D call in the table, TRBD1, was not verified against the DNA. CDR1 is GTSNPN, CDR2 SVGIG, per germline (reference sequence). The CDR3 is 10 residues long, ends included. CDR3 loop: CAWSPRGSGV.

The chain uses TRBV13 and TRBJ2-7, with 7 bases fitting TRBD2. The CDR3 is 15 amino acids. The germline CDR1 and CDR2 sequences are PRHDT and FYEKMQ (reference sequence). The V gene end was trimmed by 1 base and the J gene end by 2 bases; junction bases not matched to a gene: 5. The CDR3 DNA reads TGTGCCAGCAGCTTAGCCGGCCTAGCGGCCTACGAGCAGTACTTC. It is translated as CASSLAGLAAYEQYF.

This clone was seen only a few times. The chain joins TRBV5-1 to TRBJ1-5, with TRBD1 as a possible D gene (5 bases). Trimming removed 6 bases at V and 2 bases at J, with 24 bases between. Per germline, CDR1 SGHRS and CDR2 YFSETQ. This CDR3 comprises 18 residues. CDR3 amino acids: CASKVVGRGTMGNQPQHF. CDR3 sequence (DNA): TGCGCCAGCAAGGTCGTCGGTCGGGGGACTATGGGCAATCAGCCCCAGCATTTT.

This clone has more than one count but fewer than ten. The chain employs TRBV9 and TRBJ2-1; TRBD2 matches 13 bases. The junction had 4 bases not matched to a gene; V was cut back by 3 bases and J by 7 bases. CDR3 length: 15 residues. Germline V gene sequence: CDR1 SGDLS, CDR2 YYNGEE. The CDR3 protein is CASSAGLAGDNEQFF. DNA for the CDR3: TGTGCCAGCAGCGCTGGACTAGCGGGGGATAATGAGCAGTTCTTC.

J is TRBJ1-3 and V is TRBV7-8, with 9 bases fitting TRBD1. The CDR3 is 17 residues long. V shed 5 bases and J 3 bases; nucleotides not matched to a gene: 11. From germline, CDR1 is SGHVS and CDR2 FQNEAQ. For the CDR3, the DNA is TGTGCCAGCAGCACGTGGACAGGGGAGAGGTTTGGAAACACCATATATTTT. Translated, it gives CASSTWTGERFGNTIYF.

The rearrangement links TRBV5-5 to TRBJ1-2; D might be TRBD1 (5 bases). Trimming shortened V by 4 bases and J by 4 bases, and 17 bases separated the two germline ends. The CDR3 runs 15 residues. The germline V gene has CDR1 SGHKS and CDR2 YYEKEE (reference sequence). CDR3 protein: CASSLGRATGYGYTF. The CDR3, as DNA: TGTGCCAGCAGCCTCGGCAGGGCGACGGGCTATGGCTACACCTTC.

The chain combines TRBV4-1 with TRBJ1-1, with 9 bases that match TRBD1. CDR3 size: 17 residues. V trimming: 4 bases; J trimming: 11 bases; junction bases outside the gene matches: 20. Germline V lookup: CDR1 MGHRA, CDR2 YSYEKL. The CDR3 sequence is CASSLTSLPGQGLGAFF. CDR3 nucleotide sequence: TGCGCCAGCAGCCTCACAAGCCTTCCGGGACAGGGATTGGGGGCTTTCTTT.

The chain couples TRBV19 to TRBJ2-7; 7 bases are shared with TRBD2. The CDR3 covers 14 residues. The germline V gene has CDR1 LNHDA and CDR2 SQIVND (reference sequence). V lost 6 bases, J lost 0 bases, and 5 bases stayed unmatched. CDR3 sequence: CASSGAGTSYEQYF. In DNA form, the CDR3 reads TGTGCCAGTAGCGGAGCGGGGACCTCCTACGAGCAGTACTTC.

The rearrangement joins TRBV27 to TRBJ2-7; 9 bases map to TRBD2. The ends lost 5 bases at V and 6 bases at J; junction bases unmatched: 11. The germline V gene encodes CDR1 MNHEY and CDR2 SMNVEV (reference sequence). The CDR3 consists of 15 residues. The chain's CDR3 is CASSPAQREDREQYF. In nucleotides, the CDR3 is TGTGCCAGCAGTCCGGCCCAGCGGGAGGACCGCGAGCAGTACTTC.

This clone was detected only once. As DNA, the CDR3 is TGTGCCAGCAGTCTGGGACAGGAAAATTCACCCCTCCACTTT. Translation: CASSLGQENSPLHF. This chain links TRBV27 with TRBJ1-6; the match to TRBD1 covers 8 bases. CDR1 and CDR2 from the germline V gene are MNHEY and SMNVEV (reference sequence). CDR3 length: 14 residues. Trimming took 5 bases from V and 7 from J; bases not matched to a gene: 4.

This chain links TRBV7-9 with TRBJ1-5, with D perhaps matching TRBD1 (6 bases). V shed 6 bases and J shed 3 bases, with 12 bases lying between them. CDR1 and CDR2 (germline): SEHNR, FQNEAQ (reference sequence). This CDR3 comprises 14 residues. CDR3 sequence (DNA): TGTGCCAGCAGTTCGGGACATCTCAATCAGCCCCAGCATTTT. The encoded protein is CASSSGHLNQPQHF.

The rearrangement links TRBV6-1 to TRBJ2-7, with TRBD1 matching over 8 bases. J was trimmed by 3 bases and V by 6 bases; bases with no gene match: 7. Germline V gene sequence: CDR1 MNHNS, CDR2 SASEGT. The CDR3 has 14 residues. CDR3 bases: TGTGCCAGCAGAGCACGACAGGGGTACTACGAGCAGTACTTC. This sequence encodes CASRARQGYYEQYF.